The clone carrying this TCR beta chain occurred many times. The target antigen is unknown. RNA-based 3' RACE libraries used unique molecular identifiers. TCRdb passed the 3' RACE reads through MiXCR, listing each CDR3 protein once. The sample has about 40,000 distinct CDR3 sequences, approximately 7% seen once; the top ten hold approximately 0.97%. This sample was taken from a study of HIV-infected children after antiretroviral therapy interruption. As for the study in general: Interruption group median age 9.5 years; continuous group about 8 years. Recorded EBV and CMV exposure existed for most children. Overall study findings and caveats: The Gini coefficient of naive CD4+ repertoires rose, returning to baseline by 3 years. Minor non-naive CD45RA+ populations, like EMRA or stem memory, might contaminate naive sorts.

Stated treatment: PENTA 11 planned treatment interruption arm or continuous ART arm. Looked up from germline, CDR1 is DFQATT and CDR2 is SNEGSKA (reference sequence). CDR3 size: 15 residues. J was trimmed by 1 base and V by 6 bases; bases with no gene match: 10. Sequencing was performed on CD45RA+ CD4+ T cells from PBMCs, pooled from several time points, taken from a donor given antiretroviral therapy, either interrupted or continuous. Subset described: naive CD4+ CD45RA+ CD45RO- T cells. The V and J genes are TRBV20-1 and TRBJ2-3; 7 nucleotides line up with TRBD1. This TCR came from a pool of human donors with HIV. The CDR3 reads CSAGRRDSGTDTQYF. The CDR3 region has the DNA TGCAGTGCCGGCCGCCGGGACAGCGGCACAGATACGCAGTATTTT.